One sample yielded the 25 T cell receptor beta chains listed below, sequenced in a study of shared clonotypes between healthy human individuals. Clones were sequenced by immunoSEQ multiplex PCR, and TCRdb holds only the in-frame ones, with some missing. The table shows millions of clones, with 85% to 95% occurring only once. Sequencing was performed on naive CD4+ T cells sorted from blood. This sample's subset: CD45RA+ positively selected. The receptors shown here come from a man younger than 35 in good health.

The rearrangement links TRBV18 to TRBJ2-7; 7 bases fit TRBD1. Germline trimming cut 3 bases from V and 5 bases from J; bases unmatched to any gene: 7. This CDR3 is built from 14 residues. In germline, CDR1 is KGHSH, CDR2 LQKENI. CDR3 sequence: CASSPNRGRDEQYF. In DNA form, the CDR3 reads TGTGCCAGCTCACCCAACAGGGGAAGAGACGAGCAGTACTTC.

The chain joins TRBV30 to TRBJ1-1, with TRBD1 as a possible D gene (6 bases). The CDR3 covers 15 residues. The germline V gene encodes CDR1 GTSNPN and CDR2 SVGIG (reference sequence). The V and J ends lost 4 bases and 5 bases respectively, with 20 bases between them. CDR3 nucleotide sequence: TGTGCCTGGATCCGGGGTTCTCAGGGGCGAACTGAAGCTTTCTTT. It translates to CAWIRGSQGRTEAFF.

A note on this clone: Other DNA variants within this sample encode the same CDR3. This chain links TRBV7-2 with TRBJ2-7; D gene ambiguous. V lost 3 bases to trimming and J lost 2 bases, with 5 bases between them. Germline V lookup: CDR1 SGHTA, CDR2 FQGNSA. The CDR3 has 12 amino acids. DNA for the CDR3: TGTGCCAGCAGCTTGCGAGCCTACGAGCAGTACTTC. Translating it yields CASSLRAYEQYF.

The genes are TRBV9 and TRBJ2-1; 9 nucleotides agree with TRBD2. Germline V lookup: CDR1 SGDLS, CDR2 YYNGEE. The junction had 6 bases not matched to a gene; V was cut back by 4 bases and J by 4 bases. CDR3 length: 15 amino acids. This CDR3 is CASSSRLAAYNEQFF. The CDR3 coding sequence is TGTGCCAGCAGCTCCCGACTAGCGGCATACAATGAGCAGTTCTTC. The complete variable domain, with remaining parts taken from reference TRBV9 and TRBJ2-1, reads DSGVTQTPKHLITATGQRVTLRCSPRSGDLSVYWYQQSLDQGLQFLIQYYNGEERAKGNILERFSAQQFPDLHSELNLSSLELGDSALYFCASSSRLAAYNEQFFGPGTRLTVL.

This chain uses TRBV6-1 with TRBJ2-7; TRBD1 is a possible D gene (5 bases). Germline lookup yields CDR1 MNHNS and CDR2 SASEGT. The V end was cut by 6 bases, the J end by 0 bases, with 12 bases between. This CDR3 spans 14 amino acids. This CDR3 is CASRIDSGSYEQYF. The DNA for the CDR3 is TGTGCCAGCAGGATAGACAGTGGCTCCTACGAGCAGTACTTC.

The chain employs TRBV9 and TRBJ2-2; D gene unclear. The CDR3 is made up of 14 amino acids. Looked up from germline, CDR1 is SGDLS and CDR2 is YYNGEE. The ends were cut back, 0 bases at V and 7 bases at J, with 10 bases in the middle. The CDR3, as DNA: TGTGCCAGCAGCGTAGATCCCGGGCACGGGGAGCTGTTTTTT. It codes for CASSVDPGHGELFF.

The V call is TRBV27, the J call TRBJ1-4, with TRBD1 as a possible D gene (5 bases). Germline loops: CDR1 MNHEY, CDR2 SMNVEV (reference sequence). The CDR3 has 15 residues. The V and J ends lost 7 bases and 1 base respectively, with 13 bases between them. The CDR3 sequence: CASKKPQGTNEKLFF. DNA for the CDR3: TGTGCCAGCAAAAAACCCCAGGGAACTAATGAAAAACTGTTTTTT.

The CDR3 coding sequence is TGTGCCGCTACGAGGTGGATGAACACTGAAGCTTTCTTT. Translating it yields CAATRWMNTEAFF. This chain links TRBV2 with TRBJ1-1; D call uncertain. This CDR3 has 13 amino acids. Trimming removed 11 bases from V and 0 bases from J, with 13 bases in between. Germline CDR1 SNHLY, CDR2 FYNNEI. Combining the CDR3 with reference TRBV2 and TRBJ1-1 gives the whole variable domain EPEVTQTPSHQVTQMGQEVILRCVPISNHLYFYWYRQILGQKVEFLVSFYNNEISEKSEIFDDQFSVERPDGSNFTLKIRSTKLEDSAMYFCAATRWMNTEAFFGQGTRLTVV.

This clone has just one count. The V and J genes are TRBV27 and TRBJ2-7; possible D gene TRBD2, 6 bases. The CDR3 extends over 15 amino acids. Germline V lookup: CDR1 MNHEY, CDR2 SMNVEV (reference sequence). V was clipped by 3 bases and J by 4 bases, with 16 bases between them. The CDR3 protein is CASSFTSTYSYEQYF. The CDR3 nucleotides read TGTGCCAGCAGTTTTACTAGCACTTACAGTTACGAGCAGTACTTC.

The chain has TRBV5-1 and TRBJ2-1, with a weak D call TRBD2 (5 bases). This CDR3 spans 11 amino acids. CDR1 is SGHRS and CDR2 is YFSETQ in the germline V gene. V lost 9 bases and J 6 bases, leaving 10 bases between the germline ends. The CDR3 bases are TGCGCCAATAAGGCGGGCAATGAGCAGTTCTTC. As protein: CANKAGNEQFF.

In this sample, this clone turned up once. The chain carries TRBV11-2 and TRBJ1-4; tentative D call: TRBD1 (6 bases). Germline values: CDR1 SGHAT, CDR2 FQNNGV. The CDR3 totals 15 residues. V was clipped by 1 base and J by 8 bases, with 14 bases between them. Here the CDR3 DNA reads TGTGCCAGCAGCTTAGTAACGGGGGGGCGCGAAAAACTGTTTTTT. It specifies CASSLVTGGREKLFF.

CDR3 nucleotides: TGTGCCAGCAGTTTGAGGGTCGGGGGTGCCTATGGCTACACCTTC. This sequence encodes CASSLRVGGAYGYTF. The genes are TRBV6-5 and TRBJ1-2; D is perhaps TRBD1 (5 bases). Germline V lookup: CDR1 MNHEY, CDR2 SVGAGI. This CDR3 spans 15 amino acids. Trimming left V 4 bases short and J 4 bases short, with 16 bases between.

This clone was recorded once. The chain has TRBV6-5 and TRBJ1-3; D is uncertain. From germline, CDR1 is MNHEY and CDR2 SVGAGI. CDR3 size: 15 residues. The V end was cut by 8 bases, the J end by 2 bases, with 16 bases between. CDR3 residues: CASWGKGLAGNTIYF. The DNA for the CDR3 is TGTGCCAGCTGGGGAAAGGGTCTAGCTGGAAACACCATATATTTT.

This chain joins TRBV7-9 and TRBJ2-7, with 10 bases aligning to TRBD2. Unmatched junction bases numbered 1, after V lost 2 bases and J lost 3 bases. The CDR3 is made up of 14 amino acids. Germline CDR1 reads SEHNR; CDR2 reads FQNEAQ (reference sequence). The CDR3 DNA sequence: TGTGCCAGCAGCTTAAGGACTAGCGGCTACGAGCAGTACTTC. Translation gives CASSLRTSGYEQYF.

The CDR3 protein is CASSEGLAGGEQYF. The CDR3 DNA follows: TGTGCCAGCAGTGAGGGACTAGCGGGAGGCGAGCAGTACTTC. The V gene is TRBV6-5, the J gene TRBJ2-7, with 15 bases lining up with TRBD2. The length of the CDR3 is 14 residues. In germline, CDR1 is MNHEY, CDR2 SVGAGI. The V gene end was trimmed by 5 bases and the J gene end by 6 bases; junction bases not matched to a gene: 2.

This chain joins TRBV10-2 and TRBJ2-7, with 12 bases matching TRBD2. Trimming at V came to 6 bases and at J to 1 base, leaving 16 bases not matched to a gene. CDR1 is WSHSY and CDR2 is SAAADI in the germline V gene. The CDR3 runs to 19 residues. The CDR3 region is CASRTGRGPTSGSSYEQYF. DNA of the CDR3: TGCGCCAGCAGGACGGGCCGGGGCCCGACTAGCGGGAGTTCCTACGAGCAGTACTTC.

V usage is TRBV2 and J usage is TRBJ2-7, with TRBD2 identical over 11 bases. Germline CDR1 and CDR2: SNHLY and FYNNEI. The CDR3 sequence is 14 residues long. Trimming took 8 bases from V and 7 from J; bases not matched to a gene: 10. CDR3 amino acids: CASVLSGGAREQYF. The CDR3 DNA reads TGTGCCAGCGTCCTTAGCGGGGGGGCCAGGGAGCAGTACTTC.

In DNA, the CDR3 is TGTGCCAGCAGCTTATTGTCCCTACAAGAGACCCAGTACTTC. This sequence encodes CASSLLSLQETQYF. The rearrangement uses TRBV7-2 and TRBJ2-5; D remains unclear. The V and J ends lost 2 bases and 2 bases respectively, with 9 bases between them. Germline V lookup: CDR1 SGHTA, CDR2 FQGNSA. This CDR3 is built from 14 residues. The full variable domain, completed using reference TRBV7-2 and TRBJ2-5, is GAGVSQSPSNKVTEKGKDVELRCDPISGHTALYWYRQSLGQGLEFLIYFQGNSAPDKSGLPSDRFSAERTGGSVSTLTIQRTQQEDSAVYLCASSLLSLQETQYFGPGTRLLVL.

The chain couples TRBV5-1 to TRBJ2-7, with D unclear. The CDR3 contains 14 residues. Trimming left V 2 bases short and J 0 bases short, with 9 bases between. The V gene's germline CDR1 is SGHRS and CDR2 YFSETQ. The CDR3 DNA sequence: TGCGCCAGCAGCTTTTTTCCCGGCTCCTACGAGCAGTACTTC. Translating gives CASSFFPGSYEQYF.

Remarks on this clone: The same CDR3 can be traced to other DNA sequences in this sample. The rearrangement joins TRBV5-1 to TRBJ2-1; the D gene could be TRBD1 or TRBD2 (5 bases each). Germline assignment: CDR1 SGHRS and CDR2 YFSETQ. CDR3 length: 15 amino acids. Trimming took off 0 bases at V and 0 bases at J, with 7 bases between the two ends. CDR3 coding DNA: TGCGCCAGCAGCTTGGCAGGGAGCTCCTACAATGAGCAGTTCTTC. Translation gives CASSLAGSSYNEQFF.

This CDR3 reads CASSDLAPSTDTQYF. The CDR3 nucleotides read TGTGCCAGCAGTGATCTAGCGCCGAGCACAGATACGCAGTATTTT. The chain uses TRBV25-1 and TRBJ2-3; tentatively, D is TRBD2 (6 bases). V lost 3 bases and J 0 bases, leaving 10 bases between the germline ends. The CDR3 is 15 amino acids. Germline CDR1 is MGHDK and CDR2 is SYGVNS.

Comments on this clone: At the DNA level, this CDR3 is encoded by other sequences in the same sample as well. This chain joins TRBV7-3 and TRBJ2-3; 8 positions agree with TRBD1. V gave up 2 bases and J gave up 3 bases; unmatched junction bases: 4. Germline lookup yields CDR1 SGHTA and CDR2 FQGTGA. This CDR3 is built from 15 residues. CDR3 amino acids: CASSLQGAGTDTQYF. The CDR3 DNA is TGTGCCAGCAGCTTACAGGGGGCAGGGACAGATACGCAGTATTTT.

This chain uses TRBV7-8 with TRBJ1-6, with D hard to call. Germline lookup yields CDR1 SGHVS and CDR2 FQNEAQ. V was cut by 1 base and J by 16 bases, with 14 bases left in between. The CDR3 totals 13 residues. CDR3 amino acids: CASSLEVGVSLHF. In DNA form, the CDR3 reads TGTGCCAGCAGCTTAGAAGTGGGCGTCTCTCTCCACTTT.

For this clone: At one end the junction does not follow the germline gene, possibly because of a read error. The gene calls are TRBV7-7 and TRBJ2-1; 8 bases line up with TRBD2. CDR1 and CDR2 from the germline V gene are SSHAT and FNYEAQ (reference sequence). The length of the CDR3 is 16 residues. The chain's CDR3 is CASSPTPILADNEQFF. In DNA form, the CDR3 reads TGTGCTAGCAGCCCTACCCCGATACTAGCGGACAATGAGCAGTTCTTC.

The rearrangement links TRBV18 to TRBJ1-4; 9 positions match TRBD1. This CDR3 region has 15 residues. CDR1 is KGHSH, CDR2 LQKENI, per germline. Trimming removed 6 bases from V and 8 bases from J; junction bases left unmatched: 10. The CDR3, as DNA: TGTGCCAGCTCGTATGAACAGGGGGCCTGGGAAAAACTGTTTTTT. Amino acids: CASSYEQGAWEKLFF.